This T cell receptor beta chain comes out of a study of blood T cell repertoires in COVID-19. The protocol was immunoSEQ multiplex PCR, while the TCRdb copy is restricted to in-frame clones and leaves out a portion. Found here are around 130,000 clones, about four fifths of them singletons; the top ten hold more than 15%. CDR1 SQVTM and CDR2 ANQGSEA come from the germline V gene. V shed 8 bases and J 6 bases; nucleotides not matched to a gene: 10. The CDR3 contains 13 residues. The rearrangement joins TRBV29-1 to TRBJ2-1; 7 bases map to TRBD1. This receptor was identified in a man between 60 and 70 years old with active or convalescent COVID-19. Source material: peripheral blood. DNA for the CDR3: TGCAGCACTAGACAGGGAGTCGGCAATGAGCAGTTCTTC. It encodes CSTRQGVGNEQFF.